This T cell receptor beta chain was sequenced in a study of T-cell memory formation after mild COVID-19. The study's findings and limits: Shrinking CD4+ clones were chiefly CM and EM; CD8+ ones were chiefly EMRA. Some clones that responded turned up in pre-infection memory, which suggests that cross-reactive memory joined in.

In regard to this clonotype: No antigen is known for it.

MiXCR was run by TCRdb on the 5' RACE reads, yielding one entry per CDR3 protein. This table holds around 510,000 distinct CDR3 sequences, about a fifth found once. The receptor's source is an adult woman who had mild COVID-19 (a few samples of this study predate the infection). Cell type and time point are not known. The sequencing input was PBMCs or a T cell subset sorted from them (not recorded which).

CDR3 region: CASSHSGGASQPQHF. The DNA of the CDR3 is TGCGCCAGCAGCCACTCCGGGGGGGCATCTCAGCCCCAGCATTTT. The rearrangement links TRBV5-1 to TRBJ1-5; a weak D match, TRBD1 (6 bases). The germline V and J ends were trimmed by 4 bases and 6 bases, with 17 bases remaining between them. CDR3 length equals 15 residues. Germline V lookup: CDR1 SGHRS, CDR2 YFSETQ. Looking up the rest from reference TRBV5-1 and TRBJ1-5 gives the full variable domain: KAGVTQTPRYLIKTRGQQVTLSCSPISGHRSVSWYQQTPGQGLQFLFEYFSETQRNKGNFPGRFSGRQFSNSRSEMNVSTLELGDSALYLCASSHSGGASQPQHFGDGTRLSIL.